This T cell receptor (beta chain) stems from a study of T cells after yellow fever vaccination. The study, taken as a whole, reports: Although the secondary response was weaker, it peaked faster, at day 5 versus 15. Clonotype sharing between CD4 and CD8 compartments was small. Clones that expanded after primary vaccination mostly reappeared after the booster (96% CD4, around 87% CD8).

This clonotype was counted a few times. Its antigen is as yet unknown. V lost 1 base, J lost 5 bases, and 14 bases lay in between. Germline loops: CDR1 MGHRA, CDR2 YSYEKL. The CDR3 is made up of 15 amino acids. MiXCR was run by TCRdb on the 5' RACE reads, yielding one entry per CDR3 protein. The sample yields 500,000 to 650,000 distinct CDR3 sequences, about a sixth seen once. The gene calls are TRBV4-1 and TRBJ1-2; D is undetermined. The sequence was collected from a man younger than 35 who received the YFV17D yellow fever vaccine. The specimen comprised PBMCs, sampled around 5 days after the first yellow fever vaccination. The CDR3 nucleotides are TGCGCCAGCAGCCAAGTCGTCGCCCCGGGGTATGGCTACACCTTC. Its protein product is CASSQVVAPGYGYTF.